Each of the 5 T cell receptor beta chains below was sequenced from the same sample in a study of shared clonotypes between healthy human individuals. Sequenced by immunoSEQ multiplex PCR; TCRdb stores in-frame clones only, minus some. This table holds 2 million to 2.5 million clones, approximately 95% found once. The sequenced sample consisted of naive CD4+ T cells from PBMCs. As for subset: CD45RA+ positively selected. These receptors all stem from a man between 18 and 29 years old in good health. Some clones in this sample may be carry-over from other donors' samples.

The V call is TRBV28, the J call TRBJ2-7; maybe TRBD1 (5 bases). V shed 7 bases and J shed 0 bases, with 16 bases lying between them. Germline V CDR1 and CDR2: MDHEN, SYDVKM. The CDR3 runs 15 residues. CDR3 bases: TGTGCCAGCAACGTACAGGCCCTCAACTCCTACGAGCAGTACTTC. Translated, it gives CASNVQALNSYEQYF.

Comment on this clone: Distinct nucleotide sequences in the sample also encode this CDR3. The chain combines TRBV28 with TRBJ2-1; D could derive from TRBD1 or TRBD2 (5 bases each). The length of the CDR3 is 13 residues. Trimming pared 6 bases from V and 4 bases from J, leaving 10 bases between. The V gene's germline CDR1 is MDHEN and CDR2 SYDVKM. For the CDR3, the DNA is TGTGCCAGCAGCTCCGGGACGTACAATGAGCAGTTCTTC. Translating it yields CASSSGTYNEQFF.

The rearrangement links TRBV2 to TRBJ2-7; D might be TRBD1 (6 bases). This CDR3 has 13 residues. V was clipped by 6 bases and J by 6 bases, with 15 bases between them. Germline V gene sequence: CDR1 SNHLY, CDR2 FYNNEI. The CDR3 spells CASRGQPGGEQYF. Written as DNA, the CDR3 is TGTGCCAGCAGGGGACAACCAGGCGGCGAGCAGTACTTC.

Here the CDR3 reads CASSQETGENTEAFF. The CDR3 bases are TGCGCCAGCAGCCAGGAGACAGGGGAGAACACTGAAGCTTTCTTT. This chain uses TRBV4-1 with TRBJ1-1; TRBD1 aligns across 8 bases. The CDR3 sequence is 15 residues long. Losses at the gene ends were 3 bases for V and 1 base for J; bases not matched to a gene: 4. Germline loops: CDR1 MGHRA, CDR2 YSYEKL.

About this clone: Distinct nucleotide sequences in the sample also encode this CDR3. DNA of the CDR3: TGTGCCAGCAGCGTAGTGGGACTAGCGGAGACCCAGTACTTC. It translates to CASSVVGLAETQYF. The rearrangement joins TRBV9 to TRBJ2-5, with 10 bases aligning to TRBD2. The CDR3 extends over 14 amino acids. CDR1 is SGDLS and CDR2 is YYNGEE in the germline V gene. J lost 5 bases, V lost 0 bases, and 1 base had no gene match.